This TCR beta chain appears in the sequencing data of a study of blood T cell repertoires in COVID-19. Study-level information: Samples representing acute and convalescent COVID-19 were sourced from the United States, Italy and Spain. Sources were T cells, B-cell-depleted T cells, or PBMCs; the material itself was cDNA or gDNA.

Original processing methods: It was from reference gene primer amplification that nucleated cell counts were estimated. Data came from immunoSEQ multiplex PCR; TCRdb stores just in-frame clones and leaves some out. V and J calls and clone size are those listed in that table; D and trimming were worked out from the DNA. The sample carries about 260,000 clones, 75% to 90% recorded once. The germline V gene encodes CDR1 SNHLY and CDR2 FYNNEI. The CDR3 extends over 16 amino acids. Trimming took 4 bases from V and 3 from J; bases not matched to a gene: 6. This clone was detected a few times. Sequencing input: peripheral blood. J is TRBJ2-2 and V is TRBV2; 9 positions agree with TRBD2. The TCR originated in a man younger than 40 with active or convalescent COVID-19. The CDR3 nucleotides are TGTGCCAGCAGTGCCTCTAGCGGGGCCCACACCGGGGAGCTGTTTTTT. This translates into CASSASSGAHTGELFF.